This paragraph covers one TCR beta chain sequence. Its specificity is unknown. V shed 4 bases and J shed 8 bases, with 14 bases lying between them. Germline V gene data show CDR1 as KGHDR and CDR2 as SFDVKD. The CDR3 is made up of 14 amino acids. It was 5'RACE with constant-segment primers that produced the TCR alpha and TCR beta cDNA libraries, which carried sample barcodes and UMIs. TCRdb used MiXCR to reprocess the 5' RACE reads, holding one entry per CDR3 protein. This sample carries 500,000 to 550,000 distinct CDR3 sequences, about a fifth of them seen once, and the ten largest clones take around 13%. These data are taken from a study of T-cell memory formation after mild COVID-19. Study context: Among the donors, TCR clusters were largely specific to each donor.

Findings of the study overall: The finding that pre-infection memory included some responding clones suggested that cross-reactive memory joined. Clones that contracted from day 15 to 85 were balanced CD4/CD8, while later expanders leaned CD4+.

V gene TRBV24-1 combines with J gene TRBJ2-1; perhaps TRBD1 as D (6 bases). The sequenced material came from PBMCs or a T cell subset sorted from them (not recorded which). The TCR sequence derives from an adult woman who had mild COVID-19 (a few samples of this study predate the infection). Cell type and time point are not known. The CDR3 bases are TGTGCCACCAGTGACTCTCCAGGGGATTATGAGCAGTTCTTC. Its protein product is CATSDSPGDYEQFF.